These 27 T cell receptor beta chains originate from one sample sequenced in a study of blood T cell repertoires in COVID-19. Some clones are missing from TCRdb's copy, which holds only in-frame ones; the method was immunoSEQ multiplex PCR. This table has roughly 130,000 clones, approximately 81% appearing once. Sequencing was performed on peripheral blood. These receptors were taken from a woman aged 30 to 39 who had recovered from COVID-19.

The rearrangement uses TRBV10-1 and TRBJ2-1, with D possibly matching TRBD2 (5 bases). Germline loops: CDR1 WNHNN, CDR2 SYGVQD (reference sequence). V was trimmed by 0 bases and J by 6 bases, leaving 9 bases between them. The CDR3 loop spans 14 amino acids. The CDR3 region has the DNA TGCGCCAGCAGTGAGTCGACGGGAAGCAATGAGCAGTTCTTC. Its protein is CASSESTGSNEQFF.

CDR3: CASSVERSMNTEAFF. The CDR3 DNA is TGCGCCAGCAGCGTGGAGCGGTCTATGAACACTGAAGCTTTCTTT. The chain uses TRBV5-1 and TRBJ1-1; D unclear. CDR3 size: 15 residues. Germline V gives CDR1 SGHRS, CDR2 YFSETQ. V dropped 4 bases and J dropped 0 bases, with 13 bases sitting between them.

The rearrangement joins TRBV6-6 to TRBJ2-2, with 11 bases fitting TRBD1. This CDR3 has 16 amino acids. J gave up 4 bases and V 5 bases, and 6 bases lay outside the gene matches. CDR1 is MNHNY, CDR2 SVGAGI, per germline (reference sequence). Here the CDR3 reads CASSAGQGATTGELFF. The CDR3 DNA reads TGTGCCAGCAGTGCCGGACAGGGGGCGACCACCGGGGAGCTGTTTTTT.

V is TRBV2 and J is TRBJ2-7; 13 bases align to TRBD2. The V gene end was trimmed by 6 bases and the J gene end by 0 bases; junction bases not matched to a gene: 2. CDR1 and CDR2 (germline): SNHLY, FYNNEI. The CDR3 totals 15 residues. The CDR3 loop is CASRGLAGYSYEQYF. In DNA, the CDR3 is TGTGCCAGCAGGGGACTAGCGGGGTACTCCTACGAGCAGTACTTC.

V usage is TRBV6-5 and J usage is TRBJ1-2, with TRBD1 identical over 8 bases. Germline-derived CDR1 and CDR2 are MNHEY and SVGAGI. Trimming at V came to 2 bases and at J to 2 bases, leaving 4 bases not matched to a gene. The CDR3 totals 15 residues. CDR3 residues: CASSYTRTGNYGYTF. CDR3 sequence (DNA): TGTGCCAGCAGTTACACACGGACAGGGAACTATGGCTACACCTTC.

The chain carries TRBV6-5 and TRBJ2-1; no clear D. The germline V and J ends were trimmed by 7 bases and 7 bases, with 14 bases remaining between them. The CDR3 totals 13 residues. Germline CDR1 reads MNHEY; CDR2 reads SVGAGI. The CDR3 coding sequence is TGTGCCAGCAAGAGGCTAGGAGATAATGAGCAGTTCTTC. The encoded protein is CASKRLGDNEQFF.

The chain couples TRBV11-2 to TRBJ2-5, with unresolved D. The ends were cut back, 1 base at V and 1 base at J, with 4 bases in the middle. Germline CDR1 is SGHAT and CDR2 is FQNNGV. The CDR3 extends over 13 amino acids. The CDR3 nucleotides read TGTGCCAGCAGCTTAGGAGTCCAAGAGACCCAGTACTTC. It encodes CASSLGVQETQYF. Full variable domain (rest looked up from reference TRBV11-2 and TRBJ2-5): EAGVAQSPRYKIIEKRQSVAFWCNPISGHATLYWYQQILGQGPKLLIQFQNNGVVDDSQLPKDRFSAERLKGVDSTLKIQPAKLEDSAVYLCASSLGVQETQYFGPGTRLLVL.

The chain has TRBV24-1 and TRBJ1-4; TRBD1 might be the D (6 bases). V dropped 6 bases and J dropped 7 bases, with 17 bases sitting between them. Germline-derived CDR1 and CDR2 are KGHDR and SFDVKD. The CDR3 totals 15 residues. The CDR3, as DNA: TGTGCCACCAGTCCCCGGGCAGGGGTTACTGAAAAACTGTTTTTT. This translates into CATSPRAGVTEKLFF.

The CDR3 sequence is CASREKTGGAYGYTF. The CDR3 DNA is TGTGCCAGCAGGGAAAAGACAGGGGGCGCCTATGGCTACACCTTC. The chain carries TRBV2 and TRBJ1-2, with 10 positions matching TRBD1. This CDR3 is built from 15 residues. Germline CDR1 SNHLY, CDR2 FYNNEI. Trimming took 6 bases from V and 4 from J; bases not matched to a gene: 8.

This clone was found once. The gene calls are TRBV5-1 and TRBJ2-2, with D tentatively TRBD2 (6 bases). V shed 0 bases and J shed 7 bases, with 13 bases lying between them. The CDR3 spans 15 residues. Germline CDR1 reads SGHRS; CDR2 reads YFSETQ. CDR3 DNA: TGCGCCAGCAGCTTGGTGGCTAGCGCGGGCGGGGAGCTGTTTTTT. The encoded protein is CASSLVASAGGELFF.

This chain uses TRBV5-1 with TRBJ1-4; D gene unclear. The CDR3 has 16 residues. Germline V lookup: CDR1 SGHRS, CDR2 YFSETQ. V lost 0 bases, J lost 3 bases, and 12 bases lay in between. CDR3 residues: CASSLERARSNEKLFF. The CDR3 nucleotides are TGCGCCAGCAGCTTGGAGCGGGCCAGGTCTAATGAAAAACTGTTTTTT. Complete variable domain (other parts from reference TRBV5-1 and TRBJ1-4): KAGVTQTPRYLIKTRGQQVTLSCSPISGHRSVSWYQQTPGQGLQFLFEYFSETQRNKGNFPGRFSGRQFSNSRSEMNVSTLELGDSALYLCASSLERARSNEKLFFGSGTQLSVL.

The rearrangement links TRBV19 to TRBJ1-5, with 11 bases aligning to TRBD1. This CDR3 region has 14 residues. The trim removed 3 bases at V and 8 bases at J, leaving 3 bases unmatched. CDR1 is LNHDA and CDR2 is SQIVND in the germline V gene (reference sequence). The CDR3 is CASSIRDRGKPQHF. CDR3 bases: TGTGCCAGTAGTATCCGGGACAGGGGGAAGCCCCAGCATTTT.

The rearrangement links TRBV7-3 to TRBJ2-1, with 10 bases matching TRBD2. The germline CDR1 and CDR2 sequences are SGHTA and FQGTGA. The CDR3 loop spans 15 amino acids. Trimming removed 1 base from V and 5 bases from J; junction bases left unmatched: 2. CDR3 loop: CASSLILAGNNEQFF. CDR3 sequence (DNA): TGTGCCAGCAGCTTAATACTAGCGGGGAACAATGAGCAGTTCTTC.

About this clone itself: Sequence at one end of the junction differs from germline and may be a read error. The chain combines TRBV7-9 with TRBJ2-7, with a possible D match to TRBD2 (5 bases). Germline V gene data show CDR1 as SEHNR and CDR2 as FQNEAQ (reference sequence). The CDR3 has 12 residues. In nucleotides, the CDR3 is TGTGCCAGCAGCTCGGGGAATCCTGTGTACAGATTC. The encoded protein is CASSSGNPVYRF.

The J gene is TRBJ1-2, the V gene TRBV19; TRBD1 might be the D (6 bases). The CDR3 spans 15 residues. V was trimmed by 4 bases and J by 0 bases, leaving 12 bases between them. CDR1 and CDR2 from the germline V gene are LNHDA and SQIVND (reference sequence). CDR3 DNA: TGTGCCAGTAGTAGTTCGGCAGGGGCTAACTATGGCTACACCTTC. Translated: CASSSSAGANYGYTF.

The V call is TRBV27, the J call TRBJ2-7; TRBD2 agrees at 7 bases. CDR1 MNHEY and CDR2 SMNVEV come from the germline V gene (reference sequence). Trimming removed 6 bases from V and 4 bases from J; junction bases left unmatched: 9. The CDR3 length is 14 residues. This CDR3 reads CASSSQRDVYEQYF. The CDR3 DNA reads as TGTGCCAGCAGCTCGCAGCGGGACGTATACGAGCAGTACTTC.

This chain uses TRBV5-1 with TRBJ1-1; D unresolved. This CDR3 has 12 residues. V was shortened by 4 bases and J by 3 bases, with 7 bases between the two germline ends. Germline lookup yields CDR1 SGHRS and CDR2 YFSETQ. The CDR3 coding sequence is TGCGCCAGCAGCCTAACGGACACTGAAGCTTTCTTT. It specifies CASSLTDTEAFF.

The CDR3 region is CASSLEGLAGSYNEQFF. CDR3 DNA sequence: TGCGCCAGCAGCTTGGAAGGGCTAGCGGGCTCCTACAATGAGCAGTTCTTC. The genes are TRBV5-1 and TRBJ2-1; 8 positions match TRBD2. Germline trimming cut 0 bases from V and 0 bases from J; bases unmatched to any gene: 5. This CDR3 comprises 17 residues. Germline V lookup: CDR1 SGHRS, CDR2 YFSETQ.

The chain employs TRBV9 and TRBJ1-1; 10 nucleotides agree with TRBD1. Germline V gene data show CDR1 as SGDLS and CDR2 as YYNGEE. Trimming removed 0 bases from V and 1 base from J; junction bases left unmatched: 0. The CDR3 is made up of 15 amino acids. In DNA, the CDR3 is TGTGCCAGCAGCGTAGGACAGGGGGCGAACACTGAAGCTTTCTTT. This encodes CASSVGQGANTEAFF. The entire variable domain, with the rest obtained from reference TRBV9 and TRBJ1-1, is as follows: DSGVTQTPKHLITATGQRVTLRCSPRSGDLSVYWYQQSLDQGLQFLIQYYNGEERAKGNILERFSAQQFPDLHSELNLSSLELGDSALYFCASSVGQGANTEAFFGQGTRLTVV.

This chain links TRBV6-4 with TRBJ2-2, with 9 bases fitting TRBD2. CDR3 size: 19 residues. CDR1 MRHNA and CDR2 SNTAGT come from the germline V gene. Trimming removed 2 bases from V and 9 bases from J; junction bases left unmatched: 19. DNA for the CDR3: TGTGCCAGCAGTGACACCCACTCCCTTAGCGGGGGAGAACACCGGGAGCTGTTTTTT. Translating it yields CASSDTHSLSGGEHRELFF.

A few counts support this clone. The V call is TRBV5-6, the J call TRBJ2-2; 8 nucleotides align to TRBD2. There are 16 residues in the CDR3. Germline loops: CDR1 SGHDT, CDR2 YYEEEE. V dropped 0 bases and J dropped 5; count of bases not matched to a gene: 6. This CDR3 reads CASSLAGGAGTGELFF. CDR3 DNA sequence: TGTGCCAGCAGCTTGGCCGGGGGGGCTGGAACCGGGGAGCTGTTTTTT.

In this sample, this clone turned up a few times. This CDR3 reads CASSQVSPIYNEQFF. CDR3 DNA: TGCGCCAGCAGCCAAGTTTCTCCTATTTACAATGAGCAGTTCTTC. This chain connects TRBV4-1 to TRBJ2-1; D call uncertain. This CDR3 region has 15 residues. The germline V gene encodes CDR1 MGHRA and CDR2 YSYEKL. V lost 1 base to trimming and J lost 4 bases, with 11 bases between them.

In this sample, this clone turned up once. The chain links TRBV10-3 to TRBJ2-1; 8 nucleotides line up with TRBD2. The length of the CDR3 is 16 residues. Germline CDR1 ENHRY, CDR2 SYGVKD. V shed 5 bases and J 6 bases; nucleotides not matched to a gene: 12. The CDR3 DNA follows: TGTGCCATCAGTCCGACCCGGGGGGGGCTGCCCAATGAGCAGTTCTTC. Its translation: CAISPTRGGLPNEQFF.

The chain recombines TRBV28 with TRBJ2-1; 11 bases map to TRBD2. The J segment lost 8 bases and the V segment lost 5 bases, leaving 5 bases of the junction unmatched. Germline values: CDR1 MDHEN, CDR2 SYDVKM. There are 14 residues in the CDR3. The CDR3 DNA reads TGTGCCAGCAGTGCTGGACTAGCGGGCGATGAGCAGTTCTTC. It specifies CASSAGLAGDEQFF.

This sequence joins TRBV29-1 and TRBJ2-7, with D possibly matching TRBD1 (5 bases). The CDR3 is made up of 13 amino acids. CDR1 and CDR2 from the germline V gene are SQVTM and ANQGSEA. V was trimmed by 3 bases and J by 2 bases, leaving 11 bases between them. The CDR3 is CSVDIARAYEQYF. CDR3 bases: TGCAGCGTTGATATAGCCAGGGCCTACGAGCAGTACTTC.

The chain links TRBV10-1 to TRBJ2-5; a possible D gene is TRBD1 (6 bases). CDR3 length: 13 residues. V gave up 1 base and J gave up 3 bases, with 6 bases separating them. From germline, CDR1 is WNHNN and CDR2 SYGVQD (reference sequence). The CDR3 DNA reads TGCGCCAGCAGTGAGTACAGGGAAGAGACCCAGTACTTC. It yields the protein CASSEYREETQYF.

The chain combines TRBV5-1 with TRBJ2-6; maybe TRBD1 (6 bases). Germline V gives CDR1 SGHRS, CDR2 YFSETQ. The CDR3 has 16 residues. The ends were cut back, 4 bases at V and 0 bases at J, with 11 bases in the middle. CDR3 loop: CASSTGLLSGANVLTF. CDR3 DNA sequence: TGCGCCAGCAGCACAGGGCTGCTCTCTGGGGCCAACGTCCTGACTTTC. The full variable domain, in which reference TRBV5-1 and TRBJ2-6 provide the parts outside the CDR3, is KAGVTQTPRYLIKTRGQQVTLSCSPISGHRSVSWYQQTPGQGLQFLFEYFSETQRNKGNFPGRFSGRQFSNSRSEMNVSTLELGDSALYLCASSTGLLSGANVLTFGAGSRLTVL.